What follows are 3 T cell receptor beta chains derived from one specimen sequenced in a study of cytomegalovirus exposure and HLA in healthy donors. PCR amplification relied on 60 Vbeta primers (plus 13 Jbeta primers). The data were produced by immunoSEQ multiplex PCR, yet TCRdb's version contains in-frame clones alone and is incomplete. This sample has about 140,000 clones, with 60% to 85% found just once. Sequencing was done on a sample of PBMCs. All receptors derive from a young man in good health and CMV-seronegative.

The rearrangement uses TRBV5-4 and TRBJ2-7; D is unresolved. V dropped 0 bases and J dropped 1 base, with 8 bases sitting between them. Germline loops: CDR1 SGHNT, CDR2 YYREEE (reference sequence). The CDR3 length is 14 residues. Here the CDR3 DNA reads TGTGCCAGCAGCTTGGAACAGCAGTCCTACGAGCAGTACTTC. Translating it yields CASSLEQQSYEQYF.

V gene TRBV5-1 combines with J gene TRBJ2-5; no clear D gene. Per germline, CDR1 SGHRS and CDR2 YFSETQ. This CDR3 is built from 13 residues. Deletions cut 3 bases from V and 1 base from J, with 7 bases between. CDR3 sequence: CASSYSSQETQYF. CDR3 nucleotides: TGCGCCAGCAGCTACTCGTCCCAAGAGACCCAGTACTTC.

The rearrangement uses TRBV4-3 and TRBJ1-1, with a possible D match to TRBD1 (6 bases). Germline V gene sequence: CDR1 LGHNA, CDR2 YSLEER. The CDR3 has 19 residues. Trimming removed 3 bases from V and 1 base from J, with 24 bases in between. The CDR3 is CASSHIHGSVQGPNTEAFF. The CDR3 DNA is TGCGCCAGCAGCCACATCCACGGGTCCGTACAGGGTCCGAACACTGAAGCTTTCTTT.